One and the same sample provided the 11 T cell receptor beta chains below, sequenced in a study of T cells in localized non-small cell lung cancer. Using immunoSEQ multiplex PCR, the repertoire was profiled, and TCRdb retains in-frame clones only, with some absent. Among 50,000 to 55,000 clones listed, more than 85% were seen once. The sequences come from PBMCs, collected before any cancer treatment. These receptors were collected from a female donor with stage II lung adenocarcinoma.

V is TRBV5-1 and J is TRBJ1-1; D gene uncertain. The germline V gene encodes CDR1 SGHRS and CDR2 YFSETQ. CDR3 length: 15 residues. V was clipped by 3 bases and J by 0 bases, with 12 bases between them. CDR3 DNA sequence: TGCGCCAGCAGCTCCGGACCTTTCATGAACACTGAAGCTTTCTTT. Amino acid sequence: CASSSGPFMNTEAFF.

This chain links TRBV30 with TRBJ1-2; D call uncertain. The V end was cut by 7 bases, the J end by 7 bases, with 16 bases between. This CDR3 has 12 residues. Per germline, CDR1 GTSNPN and CDR2 SVGIG (reference sequence). The CDR3 is CASRGVSRGYTF. The CDR3 nucleotides read TGTGCCTCCCGTGGCGTAAGCCGTGGCTACACCTTC.

The rearrangement joins TRBV4-3 to TRBJ2-7; 10 nucleotides agree with TRBD1. In germline, CDR1 is LGHNA, CDR2 YSLEER. The V and J ends lost 2 bases and 3 bases, in that order; junction bases with no gene match: 7. The CDR3 is 16 amino acids. The CDR3 loop reads CASSQSGTGVGYEQYF. CDR3 DNA sequence: TGCGCCAGCAGCCAATCCGGGACAGGGGTCGGCTACGAGCAGTACTTC.

The chain uses TRBV5-1 and TRBJ1-1, with 7 nucleotides matching TRBD1. This CDR3 spans 15 amino acids. Germline values: CDR1 SGHRS, CDR2 YFSETQ. V trimming: 1 base; J trimming: 1 base; junction bases outside the gene matches: 4. The CDR3 DNA reads TGCGCCAGCAGCTTGCCGACAGGGCAGAACACTGAAGCTTTCTTT. This encodes CASSLPTGQNTEAFF.

V is TRBV7-7 and J is TRBJ1-3; 7 bases fit TRBD1. The J segment lost 2 bases and the V segment lost 5 bases, leaving 3 bases of the junction unmatched. This CDR3 has 14 residues. Germline CDR1 reads SSHAT; CDR2 reads FNYEAQ (reference sequence). The CDR3 DNA follows: TGTGCCAGCAGCCGGGGGACAGCTGGAAACACCATATATTTT. This sequence encodes CASSRGTAGNTIYF.

In this sample, this clone turned up once. V usage is TRBV6-5 and J usage is TRBJ1-2; unclear D gene. The CDR3 has 15 residues. Trimming took off 6 bases at V and 3 bases at J, with 17 bases between the two ends. In germline, CDR1 is MNHEY, CDR2 SVGAGI. The CDR3: CASSFFGIQDYGYTF. The CDR3 bases are TGTGCCAGCAGCTTTTTTGGGATTCAAGACTATGGCTACACCTTC.

The CDR3 loop is CASSSLRDSQETQYF. Written as DNA, the CDR3 is TGCGCCAGCAGCTCCCTACGAGACAGCCAAGAGACCCAGTACTTC. The chain combines TRBV5-1 with TRBJ2-5; D might be TRBD1 (5 bases). Germline CDR1 SGHRS, CDR2 YFSETQ. The CDR3 runs 15 residues. V was clipped by 3 bases and J by 1 base, with 13 bases between them.

J is TRBJ1-1 and V is TRBV27, with D unclear. Germline CDR1 MNHEY, CDR2 SMNVEV (reference sequence). Trimming removed 6 bases from V and 1 base from J, with 15 bases in between. CDR3 length: 15 amino acids. CDR3 residues: CASSPTEGKNTEAFF. The CDR3 bases are TGTGCCAGCAGCCCTACGGAGGGCAAGAACACTGAAGCTTTCTTT.

This clone is medium-sized. The V gene is TRBV6-1, the J gene TRBJ1-6; D not certain. V was cut by 3 bases and J by 9 bases, with 6 bases left in between. The CDR3 totals 12 residues. Germline V gene lookup returns CDR1 MNHNS and CDR2 SASEGT. The CDR3 region has the DNA TGTGCCAGCAGTGAGGGTAGTTCACCCCTCCACTTT. Protein sequence: CASSEGSSPLHF.

The chain recombines TRBV5-1 with TRBJ1-4; D call uncertain. Trimming took 6 bases from V and 0 from J, leaving 15 bases between them. Germline CDR1 reads SGHRS; CDR2 reads YFSETQ. The CDR3 loop spans 16 amino acids. The CDR3 region is CASTLMGSATNEKLFF. For the CDR3, the DNA is TGCGCCAGCACGCTCATGGGGAGTGCAACTAATGAAAAACTGTTTTTT.

This clone was seen just once. This chain connects TRBV5-1 to TRBJ2-5, with 9 nucleotides matching TRBD2. V lost 4 bases, J lost 2 bases, and 6 bases stayed unmatched. CDR3 length equals 15 residues. Germline lookup yields CDR1 SGHRS and CDR2 YFSETQ. CDR3: CASSPRLAGQETQYF. CDR3 DNA sequence: TGCGCCAGCAGCCCCCGGCTAGCGGGGCAAGAGACCCAGTACTTC.